One sample yielded the 31 T cell receptor beta chains listed below, sequenced in a study of cytomegalovirus exposure and HLA in healthy donors. PCR involved 60 Vbeta and 13 Jbeta primers. Repertoires were generated with immunoSEQ multiplex PCR, while TCRdb's copy carries only in-frame clones and drops some. Seen here are about 180,000 clones, approximately 79% observed once, and the top ten hold around 0.74%. Source material: PBMCs. The receptors were gathered from a middle-aged woman in good health and CMV-seronegative.

The CDR3 protein is CASSRGGGAYEQYF. DNA for the CDR3: TGCGCCAGCAGCCGGGGGGGCGGAGCCTACGAGCAGTACTTC. This chain connects TRBV5-1 to TRBJ2-7, with 8 bases aligning to TRBD2. Losses at the gene ends were 4 bases for V and 2 bases for J; bases not matched to a gene: 5. CDR3 length: 14 amino acids. Germline CDR1 SGHRS, CDR2 YFSETQ.

This rearrangement joins TRBV11-3 to TRBJ1-5; TRBD1 matches at 8 bases. The CDR3 loop spans 14 amino acids. The germline CDR1 and CDR2 sequences are SGHNT and YENEEA. After removal of 5 bases from V and 4 bases from J, the junction contained 4 bases not matched to a gene. CDR3 coding DNA: TGTGCCAGCAGCCGGACAGGGCTGAATCAGCCCCAGCATTTT. Its protein product is CASSRTGLNQPQHF. Full variable domain (rest looked up from reference TRBV11-3 and TRBJ1-5): EAGVVQSPRYKIIEKKQPVAFWCNPISGHNTLYWYLQNLGQGPELLIRYENEEAVDDSQLPKDRFSAERLKGVDSTLKIQPAELGDSAVYLCASSRTGLNQPQHFGDGTRLSIL.

The chain uses TRBV2 and TRBJ1-5; 10 bases map to TRBD1. Germline V CDR1 and CDR2: SNHLY, FYNNEI. Trimming at V came to 8 bases and at J to 10 bases, leaving 14 bases not matched to a gene. There are 15 residues in the CDR3. The CDR3 sequence is CASSPGQGSLSPQHF. The CDR3 DNA reads as TGTGCCAGCTCACCGGGACAGGGGTCGCTTAGTCCCCAGCATTTT.

V gene TRBV19 combines with J gene TRBJ2-5; TRBD2 matches at 7 bases. The CDR3 runs to 15 residues. V shed 3 bases and J 0 bases; nucleotides not matched to a gene: 4. CDR1 and CDR2 from the germline V gene are LNHDA and SQIVND (reference sequence). In DNA, the CDR3 is TGTGCCAGTAGTATTCAGCGGGGCTACCAAGAGACCCAGTACTTC. Its protein is CASSIQRGYQETQYF.

This clone was seen once. The chain carries TRBV19 and TRBJ2-1; 10 nucleotides agree with TRBD1. This CDR3 comprises 15 residues. The J segment lost 5 bases and the V segment lost 6 bases, leaving 7 bases of the junction unmatched. The germline CDR1 and CDR2 sequences are LNHDA and SQIVND (reference sequence). As DNA, the CDR3 is TGTGCCAGTAGCCTCGGGACAGGGGTCCACAATGAGCAGTTCTTC. The encoded protein is CASSLGTGVHNEQFF.

This chain links TRBV30 with TRBJ2-7; 10 bases line up with TRBD1. Germline V CDR1 and CDR2: GTSNPN, SVGIG (reference sequence). The CDR3 contains 14 residues. After removal of 2 bases from V and 3 bases from J, the junction contained 4 bases not matched to a gene. The CDR3 coding sequence is TGTGCCTGGAGTCTTGGGGACAGGGGCTACGAGCAGTACTTC. It translates to CAWSLGDRGYEQYF.

In its sample, this clone was seen a few times. This chain links TRBV15 with TRBJ1-4; possible D gene TRBD1, 5 bases. The CDR3 has 14 residues. Trimming stripped 5 bases from V and 6 bases from J, with 13 bases between. Per the germline V gene, CDR1 is LNHNV and CDR2 is YYDKDF (reference sequence). CDR3 sequence (DNA): TGTGCCACCAGCGGGGGAGGGGAAGATGAAAAACTGTTTTTT. Its protein is CATSGGGEDEKLFF.

The V call is TRBV5-1, the J call TRBJ1-2; D is undetermined. The CDR3 contains 14 residues. V gave up 4 bases and J gave up 4 bases, with 14 bases separating them. Germline V CDR1 and CDR2: SGHRS, YFSETQ. The CDR3 DNA is TGCGCCAGCAGCCCCAGCGGGTACCTCTATGGCTACACCTTC. This codes for CASSPSGYLYGYTF.

This chain links TRBV29-1 with TRBJ2-5, with a weak D call TRBD2 (6 bases). The J call may be wrong; the DNA end is better matched by TRBJ2-7. The V gene's germline CDR1 is SQVTM and CDR2 ANQGSEA. The CDR3 is made up of 14 amino acids. The CDR3 region is CSVGGGISSYEQYF. DNA of the CDR3: TGCAGCGTTGGGGGCGGGATAAGCTCCTACGAGCAGTACTTC.

The chain recombines TRBV21-1 with TRBJ2-7; TRBD2 is the table's D call, not checked against the DNA. TRBV21-1 is tagged as a pseudogene. This CDR3 contains 18 residues. Written as DNA, the CDR3 is TGTGCCAGCAGCAAATGGGTCGAATGGGGGGACTATCACTACGAGCAGTACTTC. It translates to CASSKWVEWGDYHYEQYF.

The J gene is TRBJ2-1, the V gene TRBV10-3, with D unclear. Between the trimmed V and J ends, which lost 0 bases and 8 bases, there was a span of 5 bases. CDR1 is ENHRY and CDR2 is SYGVKD in the germline V gene. CDR3 length: 12 amino acids. DNA of the CDR3: TGTGCCATCAGTGAGTCGGCGGATGAGCAGTTCTTC. Residues: CAISESADEQFF.

Points on this clone: At the DNA level, this CDR3 is encoded by other sequences in the same sample as well. This rearrangement joins TRBV6-5 to TRBJ1-5, with D possibly being TRBD1 (5 bases). Germline V gene lookup returns CDR1 MNHEY and CDR2 SVGAGI. V shed 2 bases and J shed 4 bases, with 9 bases lying between them. The CDR3 runs to 14 residues. The CDR3 loop reads CASSYGGGNQPQHF. The DNA of the CDR3 is TGTGCCAGCAGTTACGGGGGAGGAAATCAGCCCCAGCATTTT.

This chain links TRBV5-8 with TRBJ1-6; no clear D. CDR1 and CDR2 from the germline V gene are SGHTS and YDEGEE. V was trimmed by 2 bases and J by 0 bases, leaving 6 bases between them. There are 15 residues in the CDR3. DNA of the CDR3: TGTGCCAGCAGCTTATGGGCCTCCTATAATTCACCCCTCCACTTT. Its protein product is CASSLWASYNSPLHF.

This sequence joins TRBV30 and TRBJ2-7; D is ambiguous. CDR1 GTSNPN and CDR2 SVGIG come from the germline V gene (reference sequence). This CDR3 is 11 amino acids long. V gave up 2 bases and J gave up 6 bases, with 8 bases separating them. CDR3 region: CAWSQALEQYF. As DNA, the CDR3 is TGTGCCTGGAGTCAAGCGCTCGAGCAGTACTTC.

The J gene is TRBJ1-1, the V gene TRBV9; D is unclear. The CDR3 totals 12 residues. Per the germline V gene, CDR1 is SGDLS and CDR2 is YYNGEE. V lost 0 bases and J lost 3, with 3 bases in between. CDR3 amino acids: CASSVADTEAFF. Written as DNA, the CDR3 is TGTGCCAGCAGCGTAGCCGACACTGAAGCTTTCTTT.

The chain carries TRBV11-2 and TRBJ1-1; 11 bases are shared with TRBD1. V was clipped by 4 bases and J by 0 bases; unmatched bases: 4. The germline CDR1 and CDR2 sequences are SGHAT and FQNNGV. The CDR3 is made up of 16 amino acids. The CDR3: CASSSGDRGMNTEAFF. The DNA of the CDR3 is TGTGCCAGCAGCTCCGGGGACAGGGGGATGAACACTGAAGCTTTCTTT.

The chain has TRBV19 and TRBJ2-7; D perhaps matches TRBD1 (6 bases). Trimming removed 3 bases at V and 3 bases at J, with 15 bases between. The CDR3 sequence is 15 residues long. CDR1 and CDR2 (germline): LNHDA, SQIVND (reference sequence). The CDR3 is CASSIGATGHYEQYF. The CDR3 DNA follows: TGTGCCAGTAGTATCGGGGCGACAGGCCACTACGAGCAGTACTTC.

The rearrangement uses TRBV5-1 and TRBJ2-1; 12 positions match TRBD2. The CDR3 extends over 18 amino acids. The germline V gene has CDR1 SGHRS and CDR2 YFSETQ. The junction had 8 bases not matched to a gene; V was cut back by 1 base and J by 3 bases. CDR3 residues: CASSLITWTSGDYNEQFF. The CDR3 coding sequence is TGCGCCAGCAGCTTGATTACTTGGACTAGCGGGGACTACAATGAGCAGTTCTTC.

The gene calls are TRBV7-6 and TRBJ2-1; 8 nucleotides agree with TRBD2. Per the germline V gene, CDR1 is SGHVS and CDR2 is FNYEAQ. The CDR3 has 13 amino acids. For the CDR3, the DNA is TGTGCGGTCGGGACTAGTCGTTCTCTTGAGCAGTTCTTC. Translation gives CAVGTSRSLEQFF.

The genes are TRBV4-2 and TRBJ1-2, with 7 positions matching TRBD1. CDR3 length equals 16 residues. J was trimmed by 4 bases and V by 1 base; bases with no gene match: 9. Per germline, CDR1 LGHNA and CDR2 YNFKEQ. CDR3 residues: CASSQGDRLGTYGYTF. The CDR3, as DNA: TGTGCCAGCAGCCAAGGGGACAGACTAGGTACCTATGGCTACACCTTC.

The table lists this clone with a few counts. The genes are TRBV6-5 and TRBJ2-2; possibly TRBD2 for D (5 bases). Germline CDR1 is MNHEY and CDR2 is SVGAGI. V dropped 5 bases and J dropped 1 base, with 8 bases sitting between them. The CDR3 runs 14 residues. CDR3 coding DNA: TGTGCCAGCAGTGTGGGAGTGAACACCGGGGAGCTGTTTTTT. It codes for CASSVGVNTGELFF.

This clone was picked up a small number of times. The chain combines TRBV28 with TRBJ2-1; D possibly corresponds to TRBD2 (5 bases). CDR3 length equals 15 residues. The V gene's germline CDR1 is MDHEN and CDR2 SYDVKM. V lost 5 bases to trimming and J lost 8 bases, with 19 bases between them. Written as DNA, the CDR3 is TGTGCCAGCAGTCGAGAATACGGACTCCTTGATGAGCAGTTCTTC. The encoded protein is CASSREYGLLDEQFF.

The chain is built from TRBV29-1 and TRBJ2-2, with D possibly TRBD1 on 6 matching bases. The V end was cut by 6 bases, the J end by 4 bases, with 15 bases between. The CDR3 extends over 14 amino acids. The germline CDR1 and CDR2 sequences are SQVTM and ANQGSEA. The CDR3 sequence: CSVQGNGGTGELFF. The DNA for the CDR3 is TGCAGCGTGCAGGGGAATGGGGGCACCGGGGAGCTGTTTTTT.

CDR3 bases: TGTGCCAGCAGCACCGGGACAGCCTATAATTCACCCCTCCACTTT. This gives the protein CASSTGTAYNSPLHF. The rearrangement uses TRBV27 and TRBJ1-6, with 7 bases lining up with TRBD1. V shed 6 bases, J shed 2 bases, and the junction held 4 bases outside the gene matches. CDR1 MNHEY and CDR2 SMNVEV come from the germline V gene (reference sequence). CDR3 length: 15 residues.

The table lists this clone with a few counts. The chain couples TRBV13 to TRBJ2-2; 8 bases map to TRBD2. Germline CDR1 reads PRHDT; CDR2 reads FYEKMQ (reference sequence). This CDR3 is built from 15 residues. Losses at the gene ends were 5 bases for V and 3 bases for J; bases not matched to a gene: 5. CDR3 protein: CASSPPTSDTGELFF. CDR3 in DNA: TGTGCCAGCAGCCCACCGACTAGCGACACCGGGGAGCTGTTTTTT.

The chain employs TRBV28 and TRBJ1-5, with TRBD1 matching over 9 bases. This CDR3 is 14 amino acids long. CDR1 is MDHEN and CDR2 is SYDVKM in the germline V gene. J was trimmed by 3 bases and V by 6 bases; bases with no gene match: 3. CDR3 coding DNA: TGTGCCAGCAGGCGGGACAGGGACAATCAGCCCCAGCATTTT. Its protein is CASRRDRDNQPQHF.

This rearrangement joins TRBV7-9 to TRBJ2-5; D is uncertain. This CDR3 region has 11 residues. CDR1 SEHNR and CDR2 FQNEAQ come from the germline V gene (reference sequence). Trimming left V 5 bases short and J 5 bases short, with 6 bases between. The CDR3 bases are TGTGCCAGCAGCCTAACGGAGACCCAGTACTTC. This sequence encodes CASSLTETQYF.

This sequence joins TRBV6-4 and TRBJ2-1; 7 bases match TRBD2. The CDR3 totals 15 residues. CDR1 and CDR2 from the germline V gene are MRHNA and SNTAGT. The trim removed 4 bases at V and 4 bases at J, leaving 7 bases unmatched. Here the CDR3 DNA reads TGTGCCAGCAGTGTGGGGAGCGGGGTATACAATGAGCAGTTCTTC. Protein: CASSVGSGVYNEQFF.

The chain recombines TRBV27 with TRBJ2-6; possibly TRBD1 for D (6 bases). This CDR3 has 16 residues. Germline CDR1 and CDR2: MNHEY and SMNVEV (reference sequence). Trimming removed 5 bases at V and 0 bases at J, with 11 bases between. CDR3 residues: CASSPNRDSGANVLTF. As DNA, the CDR3 is TGTGCCAGCAGTCCTAACAGGGACTCTGGGGCCAACGTCCTGACTTTC.

The V and J genes are TRBV7-9 and TRBJ2-7; possibly TRBD1 for D (5 bases). Germline loops: CDR1 SEHNR, CDR2 FQNEAQ (reference sequence). The V gene lost 10 bases and the J gene lost 2 bases, with 21 bases spanning the gap. The CDR3 runs to 15 residues. CDR3 bases: TGTGCCATCACGATCGGCAGGGATCATCCCTACGAGCAGTACTTC. It encodes CAITIGRDHPYEQYF.

This rearrangement joins TRBV6-1 to TRBJ1-3; D gene unclear. Trimming removed 4 bases at V and 0 bases at J, with 7 bases between. CDR3 length: 14 residues. Germline V gene lookup returns CDR1 MNHNS and CDR2 SASEGT. CDR3 sequence (DNA): TGTGCCAGCAGTGGCGGGAGCTCTGGAAACACCATATATTTT. This encodes CASSGGSSGNTIYF.